These 3 T cell receptor beta chains came from one sample sequenced in a study of T cells after yellow fever vaccination. TCRdb processed the 5' RACE reads anew with MiXCR; each CDR3 protein has one entry. The top ten clones hold 2.5% to 3.5% of a sample with approximately 330,000 distinct CDR3 sequences, around 12% of them seen once. This specimen consisted of CD4+ T cells sorted from PBMCs, obtained 15 days after the yellow fever booster vaccination. The receptors were sampled from a man younger than 30 who received the YFV17D yellow fever vaccine.

This rearrangement joins TRBV7-2 to TRBJ1-1; 7 nucleotides match TRBD1. The CDR3 spans 18 residues. CDR1 and CDR2 (germline): SGHTA, FQGNSA. The ends lost 3 bases at V and 6 bases at J; junction bases unmatched: 19. The CDR3 region is CASSFLGRLTGQSAEAFF. The CDR3 DNA follows: TGTGCCAGCAGCTTTTTGGGCCGTCTGACAGGGCAATCGGCTGAAGCTTTCTTT.

This clonotype was found many times. The CDR3 nucleotides are TGTGCCAGCTCAGGCGGGGAGCTGTTTTTT. Its translation: CASSGGELFF. The V call is TRBV7-9, the J call TRBJ2-2, with D uncertain. The germline V and J ends were trimmed by 8 bases and 7 bases, with 5 bases remaining between them. The CDR3 runs 10 residues. The germline gives CDR1 SEHNR, CDR2 FQNEAQ (reference sequence).

The rearrangement links TRBV20-1 to TRBJ1-1, with D uncertain. CDR3 length equals 12 residues. V dropped 1 base and J dropped 1 base, with 4 bases sitting between them. Germline V lookup: CDR1 DFQATT, CDR2 SNEGSKA (reference sequence). CDR3 region: CSARGPNTEAFF. The CDR3 DNA reads as TGCAGTGCTAGAGGCCCGAACACTGAAGCTTTCTTT.